This T cell receptor beta chain came from a study of T-cell memory formation after mild COVID-19. Across the study: TCR clusters showed largely donor specificity. Study-wide results and limits: Clones shrinking from day 15 to 85 showed even CD4/CD8 mixes; later expanders tilted CD4+.

Per germline, CDR1 SGHAT and CDR2 FQNNGV. This CDR3 has 14 residues. The V end was cut by 3 bases, the J end by 4 bases, with 13 bases between. TCRdb fed the 5' RACE reads into MiXCR, producing one record per CDR3 protein. The sample shows around 450,000 distinct CDR3 sequences, around 18% of them seen only once. This clonotype appeared a few times. Antigen: not known. The chain carries TRBV11-2 and TRBJ2-7; D unresolved. The TCR sequence derives from an adult woman who had mild COVID-19 (a few samples of this study predate the infection). Cell type and time point are not known. The sequencing sample was made of PBMCs or a T cell subset sorted from them (not recorded which). CDR3 in DNA: TGTGCCAGCAGCTTTGAGACATTTCCTTACGAGCAGTACTTC. This encodes CASSFETFPYEQYF.